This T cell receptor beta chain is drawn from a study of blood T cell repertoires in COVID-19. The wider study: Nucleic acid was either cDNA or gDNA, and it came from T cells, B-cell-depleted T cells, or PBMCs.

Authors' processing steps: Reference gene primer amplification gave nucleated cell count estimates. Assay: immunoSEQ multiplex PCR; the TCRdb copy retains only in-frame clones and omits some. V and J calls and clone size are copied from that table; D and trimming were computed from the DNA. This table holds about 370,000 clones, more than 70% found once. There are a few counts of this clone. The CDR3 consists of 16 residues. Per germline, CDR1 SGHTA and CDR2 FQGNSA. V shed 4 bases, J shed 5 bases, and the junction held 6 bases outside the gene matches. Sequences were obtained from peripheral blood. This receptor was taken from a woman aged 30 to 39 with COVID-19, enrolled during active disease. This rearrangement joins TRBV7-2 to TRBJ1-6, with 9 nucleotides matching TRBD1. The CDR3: CASSSQGAGNNSPLHF. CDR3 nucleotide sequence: TGTGCCAGCAGCTCACAGGGGGCAGGAAATAATTCACCCCTCCACTTT. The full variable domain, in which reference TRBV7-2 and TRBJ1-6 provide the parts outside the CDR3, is GAGVSQSPSNKVTEKGKDVELRCDPISGHTALYWYRQSLGQGLEFLIYFQGNSAPDKSGLPSDRFSAERTGGSVSTLTIQRTQQEDSAVYLCASSSQGAGNNSPLHFGNGTRLTVT.